A single sample is the source of the 17 T cell receptor beta chains below, sequenced in a study of T cell repertoires in cytomegalovirus infection. TCRdb reprocessed the reads via MiXCR and lists one record per CDR3 protein. The repertoire holds roughly 230,000 distinct CDR3 sequences, with approximately 6.7% as singletons. The sample was PBMCs. The receptors were gathered from a human donor in good health (CMV status not recorded). Some clones in this sample may be carry-over from other donors' samples.

This clonotype came up many times. The rearrangement joins TRBV7-9 to TRBJ1-3; tentative D call: TRBD1 (5 bases). Germline CDR1 is SEHNR and CDR2 is FQNEAQ (reference sequence). The CDR3 runs to 17 residues. Trimming shortened V by 5 bases and J by 5 bases, and 22 bases separated the two germline ends. The CDR3 DNA follows: TGTGCCAGCAGCCGACAGAACGACCCCTCAACTAGAAACACCATATATTTT. This sequence encodes CASSRQNDPSTRNTIYF.

This clonotype showed up many times. The chain uses TRBV7-2 and TRBJ1-6; D not resolved. The CDR3 totals 14 residues. V was clipped by 5 bases and J by 8 bases, with 13 bases between them. Germline CDR1 SGHTA, CDR2 FQGNSA. The CDR3 nucleotides are TGTGCCAGCAGCGCTACGGGGAATGATTCACCCCTCCACTTT. Encoded protein: CASSATGNDSPLHF.

The J gene is TRBJ1-1, the V gene TRBV6-2 or TRBV6-3; D gene unclear. The length of the CDR3 is 12 residues. Trimming removed 6 bases from V and 1 base from J, with 6 bases in between. CDR1 is MNHEY and CDR2 is SVGEGT in the germline V gene. DNA of the CDR3: TGTGCCAGCAGGGTTGGGAACACTGAAGCTTTCTTT. Its translation is CASRVGNTEAFF.

This clonotype appeared many times. In DNA form, the CDR3 reads TGTGCCAGCAGTAGGAACCCAACTAGCGGGGGGAGCTCCTACAATGAGCAGTTCTTC. Its protein product is CASSRNPTSGGSSYNEQFF. The rearrangement uses TRBV6-1 and TRBJ2-1; 12 nucleotides agree with TRBD2. CDR1 is MNHNS, CDR2 SASEGT, per germline. J was trimmed by 0 bases and V by 5 bases; bases with no gene match: 11. CDR3 length: 19 residues.

This clonotype was observed a few times. The chain couples TRBV29-1 to TRBJ2-1, with a possible D match to TRBD1 (5 bases). Germline-derived CDR1 and CDR2 are SQVTM and ANQGSEA. The CDR3 has 12 amino acids. V dropped 4 bases and J dropped 8 bases, with 12 bases sitting between them. The CDR3: CSVVPGRDEQFF. CDR3 coding DNA: TGCAGCGTTGTCCCGGGCAGGGATGAGCAGTTCTTC.

This clonotype was counted at least ten times. J is TRBJ2-1 and V is TRBV6-2 or TRBV6-3; the D is unclear. The length of the CDR3 is 13 residues. Trimming pared 3 bases from V and 10 bases from J, leaving 13 bases between. Germline V gene sequence: CDR1 MNHEY, CDR2 SVGEGT. The CDR3 here is CASSYNFYGEQFF. The CDR3 DNA reads as TGTGCCAGCAGTTATAATTTCTACGGGGAGCAGTTCTTC.

Many counts were recorded for this clonotype. The genes are TRBV11-3 and TRBJ2-2; D may be TRBD1 (5 bases). Germline assignment: CDR1 SGHNT and CDR2 YENEEA. The germline V and J ends were trimmed by 5 bases and 2 bases, with 12 bases remaining between them. The CDR3 consists of 15 residues. The CDR3 nucleotides are TGTGCCAGCAGCCAAGGACAAATCAACACCGGGGAGCTGTTTTTT. It is translated as CASSQGQINTGELFF.

The sample holds many counts of this clonotype. The rearrangement uses TRBV4-3 and TRBJ1-6; D perhaps matches TRBD1 (5 bases). Germline values: CDR1 LGHNA, CDR2 YSLEER. Trimming took off 0 bases at V and 7 bases at J, with 10 bases between the two ends. This CDR3 is built from 15 residues. CDR3 sequence reads: CASSQDGTENSPLHF. The DNA for the CDR3 is TGCGCCAGCAGCCAAGATGGGACGGAGAATTCACCCCTCCACTTT.

This clonotype was seen repeatedly, ten times or more. The rearrangement joins TRBV7-6 to TRBJ2-3; D gene unclear. Germline lookup yields CDR1 SGHVS and CDR2 FNYEAQ. Trimming shortened V by 0 bases and J by 6 bases, and 7 bases separated the two germline ends. This CDR3 comprises 13 residues. In DNA form, the CDR3 reads TGTGCCAGCAGCTTAGCTCGGATGGATACGCAGTATTTT. Residues: CASSLARMDTQYF.

This clonotype was detected many times. The J gene is TRBJ1-4, the V gene TRBV2; D is uncertain. The CDR3 covers 15 residues. CDR1 SNHLY and CDR2 FYNNEI come from the germline V gene. V was cut by 6 bases and J by 0 bases, with 11 bases left in between. In DNA form, the CDR3 reads TGTGCCAGCAGGACGACAAGTGCAACTAATGAAAAACTGTTTTTT. Protein sequence: CASRTTSATNEKLFF.

There are many counts of this clonotype. CDR3 protein: CASSLGGGGNTEAFF. The CDR3 DNA is TGTGCCAGCAGCTTGGGGGGCGGCGGAAACACTGAAGCTTTCTTT. The chain is built from TRBV7-9 and TRBJ1-1; the D gene is possibly TRBD1 (6 bases). The CDR3 covers 15 residues. Trimming cost V 3 bases and J 2 bases, with 13 bases left between them. Germline loops: CDR1 SEHNR, CDR2 FQNEAQ (reference sequence).

This clonotype was picked up many times. The V call is TRBV25-1, the J call TRBJ2-1, with D hard to call. Germline loops: CDR1 MGHDK, CDR2 SYGVNS. This CDR3 region has 13 residues. Trimming shortened V by 1 base and J by 4 bases, and 5 bases separated the two germline ends. This CDR3 is CASSEWGYNEQFF. CDR3 bases: TGTGCCAGCAGTGAATGGGGATACAATGAGCAGTTCTTC.

Ten or more counts support this clonotype. This chain links TRBV15 with TRBJ1-2, with a tentative D call TRBD1 (6 bases). V was clipped by 3 bases and J by 3 bases, with 11 bases between them. Germline V gene sequence: CDR1 LNHNV, CDR2 YYDKDF (reference sequence). This CDR3 is built from 14 residues. The CDR3 region is CATSSPGAHYGYTF. The CDR3 region has the DNA TGTGCCACCAGCAGTCCAGGGGCTCACTATGGCTACACCTTC.

This clonotype was counted at least ten times. V and J are TRBV7-9 and TRBJ1-6, with unresolved D. CDR1 and CDR2 from the germline V gene are SEHNR and FQNEAQ (reference sequence). The CDR3 length is 16 residues. The V end was cut by 5 bases, the J end by 12 bases, with 23 bases between. In DNA, the CDR3 is TGTGCCAGCAGCCGAGTGAAGGACGGGGTATGGGGACCCCTCCACTTT. Amino acids: CASSRVKDGVWGPLHF.

This clonotype was found many times. The chain links TRBV29-1 to TRBJ1-2; weak D call: TRBD1 (5 bases). The CDR3 consists of 14 residues. V was trimmed by 4 bases and J by 0 bases, leaving 12 bases between them. Germline-derived CDR1 and CDR2 are SQVTM and ANQGSEA. CDR3 protein: CSVVGELANYGYTF. CDR3 DNA sequence: TGCAGCGTTGTGGGGGAGTTAGCTAACTATGGCTACACCTTC.

This clonotype was seen repeatedly, ten times or more. J is TRBJ1-1 and V is TRBV7-2; the D gene is possibly TRBD1 (6 bases). The germline gives CDR1 SGHTA, CDR2 FQGNSA. With 2 bases removed from V and 1 base from J, the gap between germline ends came to 14 bases. CDR3 length: 16 amino acids. Here the CDR3 reads CASSLPSGARNTEAFF. CDR3 in DNA: TGTGCCAGCAGCTTACCATCGGGGGCGAGGAACACTGAAGCTTTCTTT.

This clonotype was detected many times. CDR3 DNA: TGTGCCAGCAGGCCTAGCCGGGACAGATACGATCGGCAGTACTTC. Its protein product is CASRPSRDRYDRQYF. This chain joins TRBV6-5 and TRBJ2-7; 7 nucleotides match TRBD1. Looked up from germline, CDR1 is MNHEY and CDR2 is SVGAGI. CDR3 size: 15 residues. The V and J ends lost 6 bases and 9 bases, in that order; junction bases with no gene match: 17.